A selection of T cell receptor beta chains follows, all from one sample in a study of human T cells and chemical hapten exposure. TCRdb analysed the RACE reads with MiXCR anew, one entry per CDR3 protein. This repertoire shows approximately 85,000 distinct CDR3 sequences, roughly 10% found once; its top ten account for under 2.5%. This sample comprised whole blood, obtained in connection with sensitization to the hapten diphenylcyclopropenone (DPC). The receptors here all came from a young woman with alopecia areata. Some clones in this sample may be carry-over from other donors' samples. CDR3s include the opening cysteine and the closing phenylalanine or tryptophan. Each record gives: J gene, clone size, D gene, V gene, CDR3 protein, CDR3 DNA. A D gene is named only where the DNA matches it firmly. Clone size, where shown, is once, few, many, or a class for clones that have expanded.

J gene: TRBJ2-7; clone size: -; D gene: TRBD1; V gene: TRBV29-1; CDR3 protein: CSVEIKTGISYEQYF; CDR3 DNA: TGCAGCGTTGAGATAAAGACAGGGATTTCCTACGAGCAGTACTTC
J gene: TRBJ2-1; clone size: many; D gene: TRBD2; V gene: TRBV5-5; CDR3 protein: CASSPLPRLAGDNEQFF; CDR3 DNA: TGTGCCAGCAGCCCCCTCCCCAGGCTAGCGGGAGACAATGAGCAGTTCTTC
J gene: TRBJ1-2; clone size: -; D gene: -; V gene: TRBV29-1; CDR3 protein: CSVSEAGNYGYTF; CDR3 DNA: TGCAGCGTATCTGAAGCGGGGAACTATGGCTACACCTTC
J gene: TRBJ2-3; clone size: many; D gene: TRBD2; V gene: TRBV4-3; CDR3 protein: CASSQAPPRGGPGGTDTQYF; CDR3 DNA: TGCGCCAGCAGCCAAGCCCCCCCCCGCGGGGGGCCTGGTGGCACAGATACGCAGTATTTT
J gene: TRBJ1-1; clone size: -; D gene: -; V gene: TRBV15; CDR3 protein: CATSTTGKTEAFF; CDR3 DNA: TGTGCCACCAGCACCACAGGAAAAACTGAAGCTTTCTTT
J gene: TRBJ2-1; clone size: many; D gene: -; V gene: TRBV7-9; CDR3 protein: CASIGASLNNEQFF; CDR3 DNA: TGTGCCAGCATCGGGGCGAGTCTTAACAATGAGCAGTTCTTC
J gene: TRBJ2-1; clone size: many; D gene: TRBD2; V gene: TRBV7-2; CDR3 protein: CASSSGTSGANEQFF; CDR3 DNA: TGTGCCAGCAGCTCGGGGACTAGCGGGGCCAATGAGCAGTTCTTC
J gene: TRBJ1-1; clone size: few; D gene: -; V gene: TRBV5-4; CDR3 protein: CASSLDRAAAFF; CDR3 DNA: TGTGCCAGCAGCTTGGATAGGGCAGCAGCTTTCTTT
J gene: TRBJ1-4; clone size: -; D gene: -; V gene: TRBV7-2; CDR3 protein: CASSSSGIAGLEKLFF; CDR3 DNA: TGTGCCAGCAGCTCAAGCGGGATAGCAGGGCTTGAAAAACTGTTTTTT
J gene: TRBJ2-1; clone size: many; D gene: -; V gene: TRBV5-4; CDR3 protein: CASSSDFSSYNEQFF; CDR3 DNA: TGTGCCAGCAGCTCGGACTTCAGCTCCTACAATGAGCAGTTCTTC
J gene: TRBJ2-1; clone size: few; D gene: -; V gene: TRBV19; CDR3 protein: CASSISGLYNEQFF; CDR3 DNA: TGTGCCAGTAGTATTTCGGGGCTCTACAATGAGCAGTTCTTC
J gene: TRBJ2-5; clone size: many; D gene: TRBD2; V gene: TRBV20-1; CDR3 protein: CSARGLGLVEVRETQYF; CDR3 DNA: TGCAGTGCTAGAGGATTAGGACTAGTGGAGGTACGAGAGACCCAGTACTTC
J gene: TRBJ2-7; clone size: -; D gene: -; V gene: TRBV7-9; CDR3 protein: CASSGDSSWRTYEQYF; CDR3 DNA: TGTGCCAGCAGCGGGGATTCTAGCTGGAGGACCTACGAGCAGTACTTC
J gene: TRBJ1-2; clone size: many; D gene: TRBD1; V gene: TRBV19; CDR3 protein: CASSIVTGGAAYYGYTF; CDR3 DNA: TGTGCCAGTAGTATAGTTACAGGGGGCGCAGCTTACTATGGCTACACCTTC
J gene: TRBJ1-1; clone size: few; D gene: TRBD1; V gene: TRBV5-5; CDR3 protein: CASSMTGGYPNTEAFF; CDR3 DNA: TGTGCCAGCAGCATGACAGGGGGCTATCCGAACACTGAAGCTTTCTTT
J gene: TRBJ2-7; clone size: many; D gene: -; V gene: TRBV12-3/TRBV12-4; CDR3 protein: CASSLGDTLSREQYF; CDR3 DNA: TGTGCCAGCAGTTTAGGGGACACCCTATCCCGGGAGCAGTACTTC
J gene: TRBJ2-7; clone size: -; D gene: -; V gene: TRBV4-3; CDR3 protein: CASSQDWADEQYF; CDR3 DNA: TGCGCCAGCAGCCAAGATTGGGCGGACGAGCAGTACTTC
J gene: TRBJ1-1; clone size: -; D gene: -; V gene: TRBV11-1; CDR3 protein: CASSLALAGSAMNTEAFF; CDR3 DNA: TGTGCCAGCAGCTTAGCGCTGGCGGGGTCAGCCATGAACACTGAAGCTTTCTTT
J gene: TRBJ2-2; clone size: -; D gene: -; V gene: TRBV9; CDR3 protein: CASSVVPQENTGELFF; CDR3 DNA: TGTGCCAGCAGCGTAGTACCCCAGGAGAACACCGGGGAGCTGTTTTTT
J gene: TRBJ2-2; clone size: many; D gene: -; V gene: TRBV27; CDR3 protein: CASSSTQGTGELFF; CDR3 DNA: TGTGCCAGCAGTTCTACCCAGGGGACCGGGGAGCTGTTTTTT
J gene: TRBJ2-1; clone size: many; D gene: -; V gene: TRBV29-1; CDR3 protein: CSVGGQRFHNEQFF; CDR3 DNA: TGCAGCGTTGGAGGACAAAGGTTCCACAATGAGCAGTTCTTC
J gene: TRBJ2-5; clone size: many; D gene: -; V gene: TRBV7-2; CDR3 protein: CASSPGTLSETQYF; CDR3 DNA: TGTGCCAGCAGCCCAGGGACACTTTCAGAGACCCAGTACTTC
J gene: TRBJ2-3; clone size: many; D gene: -; V gene: TRBV2; CDR3 protein: CASNQITDTQYF; CDR3 DNA: TGTGCCAGCAATCAGATCACAGATACGCAGTATTTT
J gene: TRBJ1-5; clone size: few; D gene: TRBD1; V gene: TRBV5-6; CDR3 protein: CASIFELWRGRNQPQHF; CDR3 DNA: TGTGCCAGCATCTTCGAATTATGGAGGGGGCGGAATCAGCCCCAGCATTTT
J gene: TRBJ1-2; clone size: many; D gene: TRBD1; V gene: TRBV14; CDR3 protein: CASSQGQGYGYTF; CDR3 DNA: TGTGCCAGCAGCCAGGGACAGGGATATGGCTACACCTTC
J gene: TRBJ2-1; clone size: many; D gene: -; V gene: TRBV19; CDR3 protein: CASRLRGRGLSGPSYNEQFF; CDR3 DNA: TGTGCCAGTAGGCTTCGGGGGCGGGGCCTCTCCGGACCGTCTTACAATGAGCAGTTCTTC
J gene: TRBJ2-4; clone size: many; D gene: -; V gene: TRBV28; CDR3 protein: CASSLGGLAKNIQYF; CDR3 DNA: TGTGCCAGCAGTTTGGGGGGGCTAGCCAAAAACATTCAGTACTTC
J gene: TRBJ2-7; clone size: -; D gene: -; V gene: TRBV5-4; CDR3 protein: CASRTGTSPTYEQYF; CDR3 DNA: TGTGCCAGCCGGACAGGGACTAGCCCTACCTACGAGCAGTACTTC
J gene: TRBJ2-7; clone size: many; D gene: TRBD2; V gene: TRBV18; CDR3 protein: CASSPGSGRSYEQYF; CDR3 DNA: TGTGCCAGCTCACCTGGAAGCGGGAGATCCTACGAGCAGTACTTC
J gene: TRBJ2-2; clone size: -; D gene: -; V gene: TRBV28; CDR3 protein: CASRSRRTGELFF; CDR3 DNA: TGTGCCAGCAGGAGCAGGAGGACCGGGGAGCTGTTTTTT
J gene: TRBJ2-5; clone size: many; D gene: -; V gene: TRBV20-1; CDR3 protein: CSARDTGRETQYF; CDR3 DNA: TGCAGTGCTAGAGATACGGGGCGGGAGACCCAGTACTTC
J gene: TRBJ1-2; clone size: many; D gene: -; V gene: TRBV28; CDR3 protein: CASRPAGLGYGYTF; CDR3 DNA: TGTGCCAGCAGACCCGCAGGTCTCGGCTATGGCTACACCTTC
J gene: TRBJ1-6; clone size: once; D gene: -; V gene: TRBV7-8; CDR3 protein: CASSQGTLGSPLHF; CDR3 DNA: TGTGCCAGCAGCCAGGGGACCTTAGGATCACCCCTCCACTTT
J gene: TRBJ2-1; clone size: few; D gene: -; V gene: TRBV9; CDR3 protein: CASSVEDFNEQFF; CDR3 DNA: TGTGCCAGCAGCGTAGAGGACTTCAATGAGCAGTTCTTC
J gene: TRBJ1-5; clone size: -; D gene: -; V gene: TRBV9; CDR3 protein: CASSVAPGNQPQHF; CDR3 DNA: TGTGCCAGCAGCGTAGCCCCCGGCAATCAGCCCCAGCATTTT
J gene: TRBJ2-7; clone size: few; D gene: -; V gene: TRBV6-2/TRBV6-3; CDR3 protein: CASRNAVYQSYEQYF; CDR3 DNA: TGTGCCAGCCGAAATGCGGTATATCAGTCCTACGAGCAGTACTTC
J gene: TRBJ2-5; clone size: many; D gene: -; V gene: TRBV5-1; CDR3 protein: CASSLVGRETQYF; CDR3 DNA: TGCGCCAGCAGCTTGGTCGGGCGGGAGACCCAGTACTTC
J gene: TRBJ2-7; clone size: many; D gene: TRBD1; V gene: TRBV19; CDR3 protein: CASGSGGEQYF; CDR3 DNA: TGTGCCAGTGGGTCAGGGGGTGAGCAGTACTTC
J gene: TRBJ1-2; clone size: many; D gene: -; V gene: TRBV12-3/TRBV12-4; CDR3 protein: CASSPGTQYGYTF; CDR3 DNA: TGTGCCAGCAGTCCAGGGACTCAATATGGCTACACCTTC
J gene: TRBJ2-3; clone size: many; D gene: -; V gene: TRBV7-2; CDR3 protein: CASSLAPTDTQYF; CDR3 DNA: TGTGCCAGCAGCTTAGCCCCCACAGATACGCAGTATTTT
J gene: TRBJ2-1; clone size: -; D gene: TRBD2; V gene: TRBV7-6; CDR3 protein: CASSSWAGGSYEQFF; CDR3 DNA: TGTGCCAGCAGCTCGTGGGCGGGAGGGTCCTATGAGCAGTTCTTC
J gene: TRBJ1-6; clone size: many; D gene: -; V gene: TRBV4-3; CDR3 protein: CASSQDHQTNSPLHF; CDR3 DNA: TGCGCCAGCAGCCAAGATCATCAGACTAATTCACCCCTCCACTTT
J gene: TRBJ2-7; clone size: -; D gene: -; V gene: TRBV13; CDR3 protein: CASSLGRVEQYF; CDR3 DNA: TGTGCCAGCAGCTTAGGCCGGGTCGAGCAGTACTTC
J gene: TRBJ2-2; clone size: many; D gene: -; V gene: TRBV7-2; CDR3 protein: CASSLVAQSGELFF; CDR3 DNA: TGTGCCAGCAGCTTAGTTGCCCAGTCGGGGGAGCTGTTTTTT
J gene: TRBJ1-5; clone size: -; D gene: TRBD1; V gene: TRBV3-1; CDR3 protein: CASSQGQGFQPQHF; CDR3 DNA: TGTGCCAGCAGCCAAGGACAGGGGTTTCAGCCCCAGCATTTT
J gene: TRBJ2-3; clone size: many; D gene: TRBD2; V gene: TRBV6-2/TRBV6-3; CDR3 protein: CASTTPSGTTDTQYF; CDR3 DNA: TGTGCCAGCACAACCCCTAGCGGAACCACAGATACGCAGTATTTT
J gene: TRBJ2-7; clone size: few; D gene: TRBD1; V gene: TRBV6-2/TRBV6-3; CDR3 protein: CASSGDRVFYEQYF; CDR3 DNA: TGTGCCAGCAGCGGGGACAGAGTATTTTACGAGCAGTACTTC
J gene: TRBJ2-3; clone size: many; D gene: TRBD1; V gene: TRBV6-7; CDR3 protein: CASSYSGYRGRTDTQYF; CDR3 DNA: TGTGCCAGCAGTTACTCCGGGTACAGGGGGCGCACAGATACGCAGTATTTT
J gene: TRBJ2-5; clone size: many; D gene: -; V gene: TRBV5-4; CDR3 protein: CASSWGTVQETQYF; CDR3 DNA: TGTGCCAGCAGCTGGGGGACTGTCCAAGAGACCCAGTACTTC
J gene: TRBJ2-3; clone size: few; D gene: -; V gene: TRBV4-1; CDR3 protein: CASSQDRRRTQYF; CDR3 DNA: TGCGCCAGCAGCCAAGATAGACGGCGGACGCAGTATTTT
J gene: TRBJ1-6; clone size: many; D gene: -; V gene: TRBV7-9; CDR3 protein: CASSLDSGLYNSPLHF; CDR3 DNA: TGTGCCAGCAGCTTAGACTCAGGGTTGTATAATTCACCCCTCCACTTT
J gene: TRBJ2-6; clone size: -; D gene: -; V gene: TRBV7-9; CDR3 protein: CASSPSLPGANVLTF; CDR3 DNA: TGTGCCAGCAGCCCCAGCCTTCCTGGGGCCAACGTCCTGACTTTC
J gene: TRBJ2-7; clone size: -; D gene: -; V gene: TRBV28; CDR3 protein: CASSPGRQPSYEQYF; CDR3 DNA: TGTGCCAGCAGCCCGGGACGGCAGCCCTCTTACGAGCAGTACTTC
J gene: TRBJ2-5; clone size: many; D gene: -; V gene: TRBV3-1; CDR3 protein: CASSRRDGYEETQYF; CDR3 DNA: TGTGCCAGCAGCCGTAGGGACGGCTACGAAGAGACCCAGTACTTC
J gene: TRBJ1-2; clone size: many; D gene: -; V gene: TRBV4-2; CDR3 protein: CASSGSGGGLTYGYTF; CDR3 DNA: TGTGCCAGCAGCGGGAGCGGGGGTGGGCTCACTTATGGCTACACCTTC
J gene: TRBJ1-5; clone size: few; D gene: -; V gene: TRBV3-1; CDR3 protein: CASSHRENQPQHF; CDR3 DNA: TGTGCCAGCAGCCACAGGGAGAATCAGCCCCAGCATTTT
J gene: TRBJ2-5; clone size: many; D gene: -; V gene: TRBV4-3; CDR3 protein: CASSQGRGMTQYF; CDR3 DNA: TGCGCCAGCAGCCAAGGTAGAGGGATGACCCAGTACTTC
J gene: TRBJ1-5; clone size: many; D gene: -; V gene: TRBV27; CDR3 protein: CASTPLGGNQPQHF; CDR3 DNA: TGTGCCAGCACCCCTTTGGGGGGCAATCAGCCCCAGCATTTT